This T cell receptor beta chain was profiled in a study of CD8+CD57+ T cells in acquired aplastic anemia. Study results and limitations: Patients had approximately 29 CD8+ CDR3 sequences in common with controls (the shared set).

The CDR3 consists of 10 residues. V lost 5 bases, J lost 14 bases, and 1 base stayed unmatched. This clonotype was seen just once. The antigen remains unidentified. It was genomic DNA that served as the template for profiling TCR beta VDJ and CDR3. Via MiXCR, TCRdb re-called the reads, giving one row per CDR3 protein. The table shows under 200,000 distinct CDR3 sequences, with roughly 45% occurring only once. The chain is built from TRBV12-3 or TRBV12-4 and TRBJ1-4; 8 nucleotides match TRBD1. The sample consisted of sorted CD4+, CD8+, or CD8+CD57+ T cells (not recorded which) from PBMCs. The clonotype originates from a human donor in good health. CDR3 loop: CASSGDRLFF. The CDR3 region has the DNA TGTGCCAGCAGTGGGGACAGGCTGTTTTTT.